In this sample, the clone carrying this TCR beta chain turned up many times. The data belong to a study of read filtering for tumor transcriptome and immune sequencing. About the research overall: Revised staging placed eight or nine patients in R-ISS I, around 15 in II, 7 in III. After DNase treatment, RNA was made into whole-transcriptome libraries. IR-seq gave about 3.5 to 10.27 million TCR reads per sample; RNA-seq gave roughly 80 to 1,300.

Molecular barcoded adaptors covering alpha/delta and beta/gamma chains were used on 400 to 450 ng RNA. TCRdb passed the reads through MiXCR, listing each CDR3 protein once. The sample gives tens of thousands of distinct CDR3 sequences, approximately 12% of which show up once; about 14% is in the top ten. The CDR3 is 15 amino acids. Per germline, CDR1 MNHNS and CDR2 SASEGT. Unmatched junction bases numbered 6, after V lost 4 bases and J lost 6 bases. The gene calls are TRBV6-1 and TRBJ2-2, with TRBD1 matching over 9 bases. The sequence was collected from a donor aged 40 or over with multiple myeloma. Material for sequencing was a population of CD138-negative cells sorted from bone marrow. CDR3 sequence reads: CASSGGQGWSGELFF. For the CDR3, the DNA is TGTGCCAGCAGTGGTGGACAGGGGTGGTCCGGGGAGCTGTTTTTT.